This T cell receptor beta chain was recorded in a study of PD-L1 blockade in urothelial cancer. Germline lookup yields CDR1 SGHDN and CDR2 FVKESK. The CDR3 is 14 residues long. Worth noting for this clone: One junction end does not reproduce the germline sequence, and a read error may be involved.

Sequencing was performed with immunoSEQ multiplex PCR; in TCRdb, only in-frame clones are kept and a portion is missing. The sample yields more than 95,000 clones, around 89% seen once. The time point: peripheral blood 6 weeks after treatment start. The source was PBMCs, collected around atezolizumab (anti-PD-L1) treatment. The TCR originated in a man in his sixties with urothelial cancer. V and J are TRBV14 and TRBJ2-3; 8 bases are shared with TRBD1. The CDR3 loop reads CASSYGQGTNTQYF. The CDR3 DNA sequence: TGTGCCAGCAGCTACGGACAGGGCACAAATACGCAGTATTTT.